This T cell receptor (beta chain) was sequenced in a study of blood T cell repertoires in COVID-19. Across the whole study: From the United States, Italy and Spain came samples of acute and convalescent COVID-19. PBMCs, B-cell-depleted T cells, or T cells provided the cDNA or gDNA that made up the material.

In germline, CDR1 is LGHDT, CDR2 YNNKEL (reference sequence). CDR3 length: 15 residues. Deletions cut 4 bases from V and 2 bases from J, with 15 bases between. In the study's own analysis: Reference gene primer amplification gave estimated nucleated cell counts. Clones were read by immunoSEQ multiplex PCR, and TCRdb kept only the in-frame ones, dropping some. From that table come the V and J calls and clone size; the DNA was used to work out D and trimming. The sample shows over 200,000 clones, around 85% of them seen only once. This clone was seen a single time. The gene calls are TRBV3-1 (or the pseudogene TRBV3-2) and TRBJ2-7, with a tentative D call TRBD2 (6 bases). The sequence was collected from a woman aged 80 or older with acute or convalescent COVID-19. Sequencing was carried out using peripheral blood. Written as DNA, the CDR3 is TGTGCCAGCAGCCCCGAGTGGGGGGAAACCTACGAGCAGTACTTC. Protein product: CASSPEWGETYEQYF.